The clone carrying this T cell receptor (beta chain) was observed many times. Its antigen is undetermined. Unique molecular identifiers were incorporated when the TCRbeta library was constructed. From the PCR reads, TCRdb called clonotypes with MiXCR, one entry per CDR3 protein. The table includes about 200,000 distinct CDR3 sequences, approximately 6.3% detected once. The sample comes from a study of T-cell reconstitution after alpha-beta-depleted transplantation in children. The study's findings and limits: A year post-transplant, T-cell counts and diversity derived mostly from newly produced T cells.

This specimen consisted of PBMCs, obtained before TCRalphabeta/CD19-depleted stem cell transplant. The receptor was isolated from a boy younger than 10 with acute lymphoblastic leukemia, due to receive a stem cell transplant.

CDR3 nucleotide sequence: TGTGCCAGCAGCCTTCTAGTTTCATCCGGGGAGCTGTTTTTT. Protein sequence: CASSLLVSSGELFF. The chain recombines TRBV28 with TRBJ2-2; D not resolved. Germline V CDR1 and CDR2: MDHEN, SYDVKM. V lost 6 bases and J 6 bases, leaving 14 bases between the germline ends. The CDR3 has 14 amino acids. Using reference TRBV28 and TRBJ2-2 for the parts outside the CDR3, the full variable domain is DVKVTQSSRYLVKRTGEKVFLECVQDMDHENMFWYRQDPGLGLRLIYFSYDVKMKEKGDIPEGYSVSREKKERFSLILESASTNQTSMYLCASSLLVSSGELFFGEGSRLTVL.